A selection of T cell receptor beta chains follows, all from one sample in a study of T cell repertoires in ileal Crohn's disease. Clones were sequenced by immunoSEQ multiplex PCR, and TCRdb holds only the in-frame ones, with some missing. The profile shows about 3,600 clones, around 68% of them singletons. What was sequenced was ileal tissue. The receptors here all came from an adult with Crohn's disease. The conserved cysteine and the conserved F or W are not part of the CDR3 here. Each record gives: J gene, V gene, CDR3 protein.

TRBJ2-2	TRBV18	ASSPPAGPVGGELF
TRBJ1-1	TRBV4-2	ASSQVTRGRGEAF
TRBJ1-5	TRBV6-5	ASRPDSNLNQPQH
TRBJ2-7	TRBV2	ASSQGLAGGLDEQY
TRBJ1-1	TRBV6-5	ASSYSSENTEAF
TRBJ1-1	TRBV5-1	ASSLGTQGKDTEAF
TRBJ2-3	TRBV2	ASSDQTSTDTQY
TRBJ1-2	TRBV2	ASSYVERGNYGYT
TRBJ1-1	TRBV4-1	ASSLRQGATNTEAF
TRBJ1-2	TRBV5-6	ASSLGRRGNGYT
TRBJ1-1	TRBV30	AWKGAEAF
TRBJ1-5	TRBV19	ASSIISGAVNQPQH
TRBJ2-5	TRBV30	AWSGGSTETQY
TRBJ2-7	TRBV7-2	ASSLRGEFSYEQY
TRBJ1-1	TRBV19	ASSTGQGAGAF
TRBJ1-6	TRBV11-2	ASSLRTGGSSYNSPLH
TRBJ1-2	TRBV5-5	ASSLAGATGYGYT
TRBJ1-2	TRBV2	ASSSGRYGHT
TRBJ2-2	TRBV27	ASSLTSGRVTGELF
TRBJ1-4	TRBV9	ASSFSQGLANEKLF
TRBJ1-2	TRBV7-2	ASSLVFYGYT
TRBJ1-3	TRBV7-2	ASSLGQGVGNTIY